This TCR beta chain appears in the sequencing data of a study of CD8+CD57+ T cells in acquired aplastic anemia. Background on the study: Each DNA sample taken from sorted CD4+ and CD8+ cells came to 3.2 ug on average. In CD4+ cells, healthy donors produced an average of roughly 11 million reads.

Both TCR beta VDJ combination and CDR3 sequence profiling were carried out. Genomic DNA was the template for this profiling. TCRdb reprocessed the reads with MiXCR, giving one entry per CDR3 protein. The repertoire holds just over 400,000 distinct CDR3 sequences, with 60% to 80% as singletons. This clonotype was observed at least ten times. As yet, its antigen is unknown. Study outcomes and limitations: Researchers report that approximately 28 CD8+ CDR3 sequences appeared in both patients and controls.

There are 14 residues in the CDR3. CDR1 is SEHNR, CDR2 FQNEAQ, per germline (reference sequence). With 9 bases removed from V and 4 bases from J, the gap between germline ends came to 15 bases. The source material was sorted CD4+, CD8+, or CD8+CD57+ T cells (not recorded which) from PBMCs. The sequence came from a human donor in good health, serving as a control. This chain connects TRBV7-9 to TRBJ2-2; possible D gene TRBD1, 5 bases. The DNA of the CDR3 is TGTGCCAGGGAACACAGGCTCGGCACCGGGGAGCTGTTTTTT. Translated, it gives CAREHRLGTGELFF.